The entry below gives a single T cell receptor (beta chain) sequence along with its context. It lacks a known antigen. The record has no base qualities; no much larger clone is one base away. Healthy HIV-negative adults with no recently reported acute infections or vaccinations were included as donors. All donors were Caucasian adults living in Nashville, Tennessee, USA. Magnetic negative selection was used to enrich CD4+ T cells, after which naive cells were positively selected on CD45RA and the negative fraction became the memory subset. Blood was obtained by leukapheresis, after which PBMCs were separated by Ficoll-Histopaque density gradient centrifugation and cryopreserved in liquid nitrogen vapor phase. Analytical flow cytometry was used to check the purity and quantity of each magnetically sorted T cell population. Each sorted fraction had its genomic DNA isolated and then quantified by UV absorbance on a Nanodrop 2000c.

The data originate from a study of shared clonotypes between healthy human individuals (dated by TCRdb to 2018 to 2020). A note on the overall study: The cohort included three men and two women between 18 and 49 years of age. Blood TCR repertoires of about five healthy adults were deeply sequenced to estimate repertoire size and the extent of clonotype sharing between individuals. For each donor, three plates each were used for CD4 naive and CD4 memory, two plates were used for CD8 naive, and one plate was used for CD8 memory. Per donor, leukapheresis produced somewhere between about 0.85 and 8.9 billion PBMCs. Libraries were prepared and TCR repertoires were sequenced by different laboratories using diverse techniques, in order to increase sequencing depth and limit assay-specific biases. Broader findings and caveats from the paper: Sharing across four donors was observed for about 4.8% of naive CD4, over 3% of naive CD8, 2% to 2.5% of memory CD4, and about 0.39% of memory CD8 clonotypes. Because the study included only a small number of donors, the genetic and exposure-history diversity represented was limited. Estimated clonotype richness was generally larger for naive than for memory subsets. Pairwise subsampling indicated that sequencing depth was expected to affect the degree of clonotype sharing among donors. Rarefaction of sorted-subset datasets indicated incomplete sequencing despite the large sequencing depth. Clonotypes shared by all four sorted-subset donors showed higher generation probabilities than non-shared clonotypes. Sampling was restricted to blood, and TCR repertoires in tissues likely differ from the TCR repertoires found in blood.

Using the deep immunoSEQ assay, multiplex PCR amplified TCR CDR3 regions from genomic DNA. Extracted genomic DNA from each cell subset was distributed evenly across all wells of several immunoSEQ 96-well plates, and each plate was treated as a replicate. For sorted subsets, about 220 ng of genomic DNA, equivalent to some 30,000 T cell genomes, went into each replicate PCR. Purified libraries were measured with a Qubit 3.0 fluorometer, size-checked on a Bioanalyzer 2100, and measured again with the KAPA Library Quantification kit. A separate single-read 150-cycle Illumina NextSeq 550 flow cell was used to sequence each immunoSEQ 96-well plate. The original pipeline was this. Because the immunoSEQ output included only junctional sequences and no quality scores, the filtering could not be the same as the filtering used for full-length reads. Sequences were annotated with PyIR, a Python wrapper for IgBLAST v1.9, using IMGT germline references to assign V/J genes and CDR3. Any read was removed if the V/J assignment was weak (E-value above 1e-6), the CDR3 was missing, or the read contained stop codons, out-of-frame junctions, or ambiguous translated residues. V3J clonotypes were defined by identical inferred V gene, J gene, and CDR3 amino acid sequence. The percentage overlap between two repertoires was calculated by dividing the number of shared unique clonotypes by the size of the smaller repertoire. Three approaches were used to assess repertoire richness: RTK rarefaction, the Chao1 estimator, and Recon v2.1 estimates of unobserved clonotypes. Generation probabilities were computed with OLGA for all TCRbeta clonotypes obtained by the gDNA method from several donors. The table was pulled from immuneACCESS by TCRdb, which kept in-frame rearrangements only. Such tables lose some clones; where checked, under half of the loss comes from unresolved V genes, and the rest has no known cause. The DNA was the basis for D and trimming; V, J and clone size are from that table. The sample has over 1.4 million clones on record, approximately 97% of them singletons. 1% to 1.5% of the sample lies in the top ten.

From the cysteine through the phenylalanine, the CDR3 covers 13 amino acids. Of all the DNA, just the CDR3 is kept, 39 bases in frame from base 1. CDR1 and CDR2, looked up from the germline V gene (reference sequence), are WNHNN and SYGVQD. V loses 2 bases, J loses 11 bases, and the germline ends lie 13 bases apart. Sequencing used naive CD4+ T cells sorted from blood. This sample's cell subset or site label indicates: CD45RA+ positively selected. The origin of this receptor is a man aged 30 to 39 in good health. The chain is assembled from TRBV10-1 and TRBJ2-1; the best D guess is TRBD2, with 6 bases matching. This receptor carries the CDR3 CASSEQPGLKQFF. The DNA is as follows: TGCGCCAGCAGTGAGCAACCGGGACTTAAGCAGTTCTTC.